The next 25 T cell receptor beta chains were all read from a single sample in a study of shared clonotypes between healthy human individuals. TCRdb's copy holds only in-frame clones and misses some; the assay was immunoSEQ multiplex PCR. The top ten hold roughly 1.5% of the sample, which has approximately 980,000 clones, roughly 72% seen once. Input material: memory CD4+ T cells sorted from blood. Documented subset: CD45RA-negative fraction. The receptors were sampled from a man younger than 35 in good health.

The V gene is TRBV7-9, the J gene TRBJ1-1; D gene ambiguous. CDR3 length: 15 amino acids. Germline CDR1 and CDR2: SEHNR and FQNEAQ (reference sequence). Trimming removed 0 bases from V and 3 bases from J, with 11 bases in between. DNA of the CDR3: TGTGCCAGCAGCTTAGCGGTGGGGAGGGACACTGAAGCTTTCTTT. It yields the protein CASSLAVGRDTEAFF.

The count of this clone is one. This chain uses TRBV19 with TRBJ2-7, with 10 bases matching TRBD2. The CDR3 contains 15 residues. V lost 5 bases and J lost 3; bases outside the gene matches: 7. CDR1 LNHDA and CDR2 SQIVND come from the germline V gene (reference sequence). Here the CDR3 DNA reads TGTGCCAGTAGTGCACCGGGACTAGCGTACTACGAGCAGTACTTC. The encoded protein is CASSAPGLAYYEQYF.

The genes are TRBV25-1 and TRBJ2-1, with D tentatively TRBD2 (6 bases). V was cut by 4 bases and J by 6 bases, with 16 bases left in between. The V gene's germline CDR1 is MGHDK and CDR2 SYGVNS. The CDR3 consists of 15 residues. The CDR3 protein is CASSAAGRDRNEQFF. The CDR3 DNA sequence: TGTGCCAGCAGTGCTGCCGGGCGGGACCGCAATGAGCAGTTCTTC. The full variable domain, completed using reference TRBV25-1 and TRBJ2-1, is EADIYQTPRYLVIGTGKKITLECSQTMGHDKMYWYQQDPGMELHLIHYSYGVNSTEKGDLSSESTVSRIRTEHFPLTLESARPSHTSQYLCASSAAGRDRNEQFFGPGTRLTVL.

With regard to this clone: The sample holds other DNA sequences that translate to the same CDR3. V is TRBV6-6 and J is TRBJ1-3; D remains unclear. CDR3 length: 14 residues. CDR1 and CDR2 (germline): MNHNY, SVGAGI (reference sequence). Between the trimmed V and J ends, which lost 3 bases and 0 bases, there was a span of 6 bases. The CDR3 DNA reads TGTGCCAGCAGTTATGGTGCCTCTGGAAACACCATATATTTT. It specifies CASSYGASGNTIYF.

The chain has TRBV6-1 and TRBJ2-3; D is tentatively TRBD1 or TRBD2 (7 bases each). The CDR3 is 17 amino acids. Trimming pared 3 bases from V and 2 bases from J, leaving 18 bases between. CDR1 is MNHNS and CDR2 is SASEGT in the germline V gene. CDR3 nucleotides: TGTGCCAGCAGTGATGCGGGGAGGGGGCGATACACAGATACGCAGTATTTT. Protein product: CASSDAGRGRYTDTQYF.

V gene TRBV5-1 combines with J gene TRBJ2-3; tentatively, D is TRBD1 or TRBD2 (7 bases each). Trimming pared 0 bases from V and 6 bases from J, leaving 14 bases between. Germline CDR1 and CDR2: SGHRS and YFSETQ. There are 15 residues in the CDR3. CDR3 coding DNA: TGCGCCAGCAGCTTGGAGGGGACAGCGGGGGATACGCAGTATTTT. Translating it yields CASSLEGTAGDTQYF.

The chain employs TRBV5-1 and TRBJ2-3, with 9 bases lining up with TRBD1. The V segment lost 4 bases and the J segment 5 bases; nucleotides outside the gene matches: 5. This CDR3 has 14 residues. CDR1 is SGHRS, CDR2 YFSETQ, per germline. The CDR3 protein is CASSLGTGRDTQYF. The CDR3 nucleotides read TGCGCCAGCAGCCTCGGGACAGGGAGAGATACGCAGTATTTT. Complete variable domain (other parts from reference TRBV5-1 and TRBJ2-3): KAGVTQTPRYLIKTRGQQVTLSCSPISGHRSVSWYQQTPGQGLQFLFEYFSETQRNKGNFPGRFSGRQFSNSRSEMNVSTLELGDSALYLCASSLGTGRDTQYFGPGTRLTVL.

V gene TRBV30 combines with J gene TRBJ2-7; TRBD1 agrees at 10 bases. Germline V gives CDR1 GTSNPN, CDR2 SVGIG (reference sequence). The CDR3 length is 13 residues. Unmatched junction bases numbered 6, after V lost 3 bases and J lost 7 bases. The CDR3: CAWSDRGPEEQYF. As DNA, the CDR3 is TGTGCCTGGAGCGACAGGGGGCCGGAGGAGCAGTACTTC. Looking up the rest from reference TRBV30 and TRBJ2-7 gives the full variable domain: SQTIHQWPATLVQPVGSPLSLECTVEGTSNPNLYWYRQAAGRGLQLLFYSVGIGQISSEVPQNLSASRPQDRQFILSSKKLLLSDSGFYLCAWSDRGPEEQYFGPGTRLTVT.

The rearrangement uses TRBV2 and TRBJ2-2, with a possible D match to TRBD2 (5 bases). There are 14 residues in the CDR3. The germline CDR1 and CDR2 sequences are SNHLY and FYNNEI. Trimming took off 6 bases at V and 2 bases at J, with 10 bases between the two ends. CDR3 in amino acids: CASRASLNTGELFF. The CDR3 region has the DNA TGTGCCAGCAGGGCTAGCCTTAACACCGGGGAGCTGTTTTTT.

CDR3 sequence: CASSAHLGNTEAFF. Here the CDR3 DNA reads TGTGCCAGCAGCGCCCACCTTGGGAACACTGAAGCTTTCTTT. The chain joins TRBV9 to TRBJ1-1, with no clear D. This CDR3 region has 14 residues. Germline CDR1 SGDLS, CDR2 YYNGEE. Trimming took 3 bases from V and 1 from J, leaving 10 bases between them.

The CDR3 region is CASSLAVGTMNEQFF. CDR3 coding DNA: TGCGCCAGCAGCTTGGCCGTGGGGACGATGAATGAGCAGTTCTTC. This chain uses TRBV5-1 with TRBJ2-1; D might be TRBD1 or TRBD2, each matching 5 bases. Looked up from germline, CDR1 is SGHRS and CDR2 is YFSETQ. V gave up 0 bases and J gave up 7 bases, with 14 bases separating them. CDR3 length: 15 amino acids.

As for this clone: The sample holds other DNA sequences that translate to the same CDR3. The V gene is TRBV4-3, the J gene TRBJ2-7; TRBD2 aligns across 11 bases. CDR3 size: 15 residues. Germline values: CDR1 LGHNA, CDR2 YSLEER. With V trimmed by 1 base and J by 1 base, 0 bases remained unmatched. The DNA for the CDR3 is TGCGCCAGCAGCCAAGGACTAGCGGGATCCTACGAGCAGTACTTC. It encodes CASSQGLAGSYEQYF.

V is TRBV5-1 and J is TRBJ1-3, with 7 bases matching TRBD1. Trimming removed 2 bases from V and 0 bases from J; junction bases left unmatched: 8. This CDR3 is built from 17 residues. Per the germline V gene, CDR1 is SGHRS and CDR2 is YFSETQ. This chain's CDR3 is CASSFDPGQSSGNTIYF. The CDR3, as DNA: TGCGCCAGCAGCTTTGATCCGGGACAGTCCTCTGGAAACACCATATATTTT.

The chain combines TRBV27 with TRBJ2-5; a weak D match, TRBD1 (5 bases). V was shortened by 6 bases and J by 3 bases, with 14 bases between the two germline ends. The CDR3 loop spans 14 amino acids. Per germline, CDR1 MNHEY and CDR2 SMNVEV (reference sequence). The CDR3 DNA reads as TGTGCCAGCAGCCCCTGGGAAGGGGAAGAGACCCAGTACTTC. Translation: CASSPWEGEETQYF.

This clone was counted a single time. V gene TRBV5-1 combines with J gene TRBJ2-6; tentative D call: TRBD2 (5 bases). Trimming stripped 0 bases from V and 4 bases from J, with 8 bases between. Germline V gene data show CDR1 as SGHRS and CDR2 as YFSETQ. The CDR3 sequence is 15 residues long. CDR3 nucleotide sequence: TGCGCCAGCAGCTTGGGCGGGCGCGGGGCCAACGTCCTGACTTTC. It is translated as CASSLGGRGANVLTF.

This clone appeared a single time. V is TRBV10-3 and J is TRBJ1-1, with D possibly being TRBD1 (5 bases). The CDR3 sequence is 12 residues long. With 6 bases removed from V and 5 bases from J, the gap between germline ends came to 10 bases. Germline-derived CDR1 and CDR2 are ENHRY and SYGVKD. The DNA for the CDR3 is TGTGCCATCAGGGAAGGGGTAACTGAAGCTTTCTTT. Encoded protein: CAIREGVTEAFF.

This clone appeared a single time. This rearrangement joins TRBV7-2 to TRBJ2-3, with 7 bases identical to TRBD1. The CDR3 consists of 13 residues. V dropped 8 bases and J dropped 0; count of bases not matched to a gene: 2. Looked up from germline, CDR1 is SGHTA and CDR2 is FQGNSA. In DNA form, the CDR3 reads TGTGCCAGCCGGACAGGCAGCACAGATACGCAGTATTTT. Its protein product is CASRTGSTDTQYF.

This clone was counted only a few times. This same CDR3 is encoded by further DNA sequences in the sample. The CDR3 DNA sequence: TGCGCCAGCAGGGGGGACAGTAATGAAAAACTGTTTTTT. The encoded protein is CASRGDSNEKLFF. This chain uses TRBV5-1 with TRBJ1-4, with 7 nucleotides matching TRBD1. With 5 bases clipped from V and 4 bases from J, the junction kept 2 bases outside the gene matches. Germline CDR1 SGHRS, CDR2 YFSETQ. CDR3 length equals 13 residues.

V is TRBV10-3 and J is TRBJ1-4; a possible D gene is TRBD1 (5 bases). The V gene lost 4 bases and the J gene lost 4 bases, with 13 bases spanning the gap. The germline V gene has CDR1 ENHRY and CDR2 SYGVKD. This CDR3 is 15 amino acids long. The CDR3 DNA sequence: TGTGCCATCAGTGCATTTACGGGGGATAATGAAAAACTGTTTTTT. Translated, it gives CAISAFTGDNEKLFF.

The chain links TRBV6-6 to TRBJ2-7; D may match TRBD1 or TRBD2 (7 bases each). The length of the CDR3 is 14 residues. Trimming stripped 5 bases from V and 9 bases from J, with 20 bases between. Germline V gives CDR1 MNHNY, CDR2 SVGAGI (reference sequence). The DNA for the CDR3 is TGTGCCAGCAGTGCTCCGACAGGGAGGGACGTGCAGTACTTC. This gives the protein CASSAPTGRDVQYF.

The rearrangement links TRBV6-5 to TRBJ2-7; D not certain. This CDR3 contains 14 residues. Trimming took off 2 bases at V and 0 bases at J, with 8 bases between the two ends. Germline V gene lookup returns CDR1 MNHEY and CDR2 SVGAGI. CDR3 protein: CASSYRRSSYEQYF. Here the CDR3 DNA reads TGTGCCAGCAGTTACCGCCGGTCCTCCTACGAGCAGTACTTC.

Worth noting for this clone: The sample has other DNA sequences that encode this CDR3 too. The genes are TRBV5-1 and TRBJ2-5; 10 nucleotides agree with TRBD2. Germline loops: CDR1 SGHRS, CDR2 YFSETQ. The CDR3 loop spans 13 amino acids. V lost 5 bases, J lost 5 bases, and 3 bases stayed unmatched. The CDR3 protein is CASSLAGDETQYF. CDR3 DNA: TGCGCCAGCAGTCTAGCGGGGGATGAGACCCAGTACTTC. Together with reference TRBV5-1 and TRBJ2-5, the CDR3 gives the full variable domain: KAGVTQTPRYLIKTRGQQVTLSCSPISGHRSVSWYQQTPGQGLQFLFEYFSETQRNKGNFPGRFSGRQFSNSRSEMNVSTLELGDSALYLCASSLAGDETQYFGPGTRLLVL.

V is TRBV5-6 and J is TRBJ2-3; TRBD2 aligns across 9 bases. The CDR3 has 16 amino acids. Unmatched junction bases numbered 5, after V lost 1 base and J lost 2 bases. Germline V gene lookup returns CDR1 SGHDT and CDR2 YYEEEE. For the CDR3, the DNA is TGTGCCAGCAGCTTGAGGGCTAGCGGGGCCACAGATACGCAGTATTTT. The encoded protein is CASSLRASGATDTQYF. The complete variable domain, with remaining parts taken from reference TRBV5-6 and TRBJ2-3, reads DAGVTQSPTHLIKTRGQQVTLRCSPKSGHDTVSWYQQALGQGPQFIFQYYEEEERQRGNFPDRFSGHQFPNYSSELNVNALLLGDSALYLCASSLRASGATDTQYFGPGTRLTVL.

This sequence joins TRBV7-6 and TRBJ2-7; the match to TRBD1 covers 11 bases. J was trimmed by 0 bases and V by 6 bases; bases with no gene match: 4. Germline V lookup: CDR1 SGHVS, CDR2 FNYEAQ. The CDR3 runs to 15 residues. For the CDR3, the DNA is TGTGCCAGCAGGCCCGGGACAGGGGGCTCCTACGAGCAGTACTTC. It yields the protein CASRPGTGGSYEQYF.

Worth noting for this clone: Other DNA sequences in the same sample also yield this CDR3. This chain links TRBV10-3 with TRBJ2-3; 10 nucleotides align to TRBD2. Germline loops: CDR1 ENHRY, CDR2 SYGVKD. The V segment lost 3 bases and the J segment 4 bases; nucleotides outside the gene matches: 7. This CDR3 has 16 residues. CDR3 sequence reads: CAISEPLAGEADTQYF. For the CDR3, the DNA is TGTGCCATCAGTGAACCTCTAGCGGGAGAGGCAGATACGCAGTATTTT.